Listed below are T cell receptor beta chains from one sample, sequenced in a study of response to subunit inactivated influenza vaccine. TCRdb reprocessed the RT-PCR reads with MiXCR, giving one entry per CDR3 protein. The sample includes roughly 790,000 distinct CDR3 sequences, about 20% of them seen just once. Source: PBMCs from blood, taken 5 days after vaccination. Receptors were obtained from a man aged 45-60 years who received an inactivated influenza vaccine. Both conserved end residues are part of each CDR3. The D gene is left open where the match is weak. For some rows the clone size is stated as once, few or many, or as a class when expanded; others skip it.

TGCGCCAGCAGCTTAGACTGGCGAGCGGGGTTCTCGGGCGAGCAGTACTTC	CASSLDWRAGFSGEQYF	TRBV5-1	-	TRBD2	TRBJ2-7
TGTGCCAGCAGTTTAGACATCGAGCAGTACTTC	CASSLDIEQYF	TRBV27	few	-	TRBJ2-7
TGTGCCAGCAGCGTATGGGGCCAAGGGATGGGCTACGAGCAGTACTTC	CASSVWGQGMGYEQYF	TRBV7-9	few	-	TRBJ2-7
TGTGCCAGCAGCTTAGTGCTTAGGGCATACAATGAGCAGTTCTTC	CASSLVLRAYNEQFF	TRBV7-2	-	-	TRBJ2-1
TGCGCCAGCAGCTTGGCGGGAGGCAACGCGAACACCGGGGAGCTGTTTTTT	CASSLAGGNANTGELFF	TRBV5-1	few	TRBD2	TRBJ2-2
TGCAGTGCTAACCCCAGCGGGAACGGACACAATGAGCAGTTCTTC	CSANPSGNGHNEQFF	TRBV20-1	-	TRBD2	TRBJ2-1
TGTGCCAGCAGTTACTCTGGGGGCACGTCCCCCCTCCACTTT	CASSYSGGTSPLHF	TRBV6-2/TRBV6-3	few	-	TRBJ1-6
TGCAGCGTTGAAGACCCGTACTCTAGCACAGATACGCAGTATTTT	CSVEDPYSSTDTQYF	TRBV29-1	few	-	TRBJ2-3
TGCGCCAGCAGCCAACCCCTTGGCGAGCAGTACTTC	CASSQPLGEQYF	TRBV4-3	-	-	TRBJ2-7
TGTGCCTGGACCAGCGCTCTCTCCTACAATGAGCAGTTCTTC	CAWTSALSYNEQFF	TRBV30	-	-	TRBJ2-1
TGTGCCAGCAGTGTTAGTGGCAGTTATGGCTACACCTTC	CASSVSGSYGYTF	TRBV6-1	few	-	TRBJ1-2
TGTGCCTGGAGCCTAGCGGGAGTCTACGAGCAGTACTTC	CAWSLAGVYEQYF	TRBV30	few	TRBD2	TRBJ2-7
TGTGCCAGCAGTTTATACAGGTCAGGAGAGCAGTACTTC	CASSLYRSGEQYF	TRBV12-3/TRBV12-4	-	-	TRBJ2-7
TGTGCCAGCAGTCCGACAGTGAACACCGGGGAGCTGTTTTTT	CASSPTVNTGELFF	TRBV2	-	-	TRBJ2-2
TGTGCCAGCAGGCTTATTTACCTCTCCTACAATGAGCAGTTCTTC	CASRLIYLSYNEQFF	TRBV6-1	-	-	TRBJ2-1
TGTGCCAGCAGTGTGGGACAGCTCTACAATGAGCAGTTCTTC	CASSVGQLYNEQFF	TRBV6-1	-	TRBD1	TRBJ2-1
TGTGCCAGCAGCCAAGATCAGCTAGCGGGAGGGCCGACCAATGAGCAGTTCTTC	CASSQDQLAGGPTNEQFF	TRBV4-2	-	TRBD2	TRBJ2-1
TGCGCCAGCAGAAGGGACAGGGGGCGAATTCAGCCCCAGCATTTT	CASRRDRGRIQPQHF	TRBV5-1	-	TRBD1	TRBJ1-5
TGTGCCATCAGCGCGGGGGGCACAGATACGCAGTATTTT	CAISAGGTDTQYF	TRBV10-3	few	TRBD2	TRBJ2-3
TGCGCCAGCAGTAATACTCCCGGGACAGGGGGGAAAGGGCAGTACTTC	CASSNTPGTGGKGQYF	TRBV10-2	many	TRBD1	TRBJ2-7
TGTGCCAGCGACAGGGGGAACTCAGATACGCAGTATTTT	CASDRGNSDTQYF	TRBV12-3/TRBV12-4	-	TRBD1	TRBJ2-3
TGTGCCAGCAGCCAAGGGACTAGGAGGGATGGCGAGCAGTACTTC	CASSQGTRRDGEQYF	TRBV4-2	few	TRBD2	TRBJ2-7
TGCAGTGCCCCACCCCTAGCGGGAGTCCCCGAGCAGTACTTC	CSAPPLAGVPEQYF	TRBV20-1	-	TRBD2	TRBJ2-7
TGCAGTGCTAGAGTTGCGACTAGTTCTGGTTTGGACCAACACTCCTACGAGCAGTACTTC	CSARVATSSGLDQHSYEQYF	TRBV20-1	-	-	TRBJ2-7
TGCAGTGCTAGAGTGTCAGACTCGAACACCGGGGAGCTGTTTTTT	CSARVSDSNTGELFF	TRBV20-1	-	-	TRBJ2-2
TGTGCCACCGAGGGGAGCTCCTACAATGAGCAGTTCTTC	CATEGSSYNEQFF	TRBV10-3	-	-	TRBJ2-1
TGCAGTGCCAAGCCACTCCCGGGACAACCCCAACATTTT	CSAKPLPGQPQHF	TRBV20-1	few	-	TRBJ1-5
TGTGCCAGCAGCTCCCCGGGCAGGGGAGATTACGAGCAGTACTTC	CASSSPGRGDYEQYF	TRBV7-9	-	-	TRBJ2-7
TGTGCCAGCAACCCGACTAGCGGGAGCACCGGGGAGCTGTTTTTT	CASNPTSGSTGELFF	TRBV12-3/TRBV12-4	few	TRBD2	TRBJ2-2